The TCR beta chain described here comes from a study of post-analysis software for immune sequencing data. Sequencing libraries made from TCR beta cDNA carried unique molecular identifiers. Once 1 to 10 million T cells were used, roughly 0.5 million cDNA molecules resulted. TCRdb re-derived calls from the PCR reads in MiXCR, one entry per CDR3 protein. The sample carries 150,000 to 200,000 distinct CDR3 sequences, roughly 34% recorded once. Remarks on this clonotype: Its antigen is not known.

The CDR3 length is 18 residues. The ends lost 4 bases at V and 0 bases at J; junction bases unmatched: 10. In germline, CDR1 is LGHNA, CDR2 YNFKEQ. Notes on the study in general: Controls had lower frequencies than patients of five TRBV segments, which included TRBV5-6, TRBV5-1 and TRBV20-1. Normalized Chao1 diversity in multiple sclerosis patients fell significantly below that of controls.

The sample was blood, taken after autologous hematopoietic stem cell transplantation. The chain recombines TRBV4-2 with TRBJ2-1; 9 bases are a match to TRBD2. The source of this sequence is a girl aged 10-17 years with multiple sclerosis. CDR3 in amino acids: CASSRVGGAGGSYNEQFF. Written as DNA, the CDR3 is TGTGCCAGCAGCCGAGTCGGGGGAGCGGGGGGCTCCTACAATGAGCAGTTCTTC.